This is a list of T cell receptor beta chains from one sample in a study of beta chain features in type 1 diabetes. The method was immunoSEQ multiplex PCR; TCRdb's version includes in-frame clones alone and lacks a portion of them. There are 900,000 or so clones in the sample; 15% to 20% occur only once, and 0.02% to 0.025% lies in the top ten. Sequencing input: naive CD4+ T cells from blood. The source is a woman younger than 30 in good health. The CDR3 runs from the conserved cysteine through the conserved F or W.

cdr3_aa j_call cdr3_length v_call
CSVVSPNTGELFF TRBJ2-2 13 TRBV29-1
CASSQASGQTSYEQYF TRBJ2-7 16 TRBV4-2
CASSLGGRRNNEQFF TRBJ2-1 15 TRBV7-3
CASKTSGPLQYF TRBJ2-7 12 TRBV2
CASSIDTLETQYF TRBJ2-5 13 TRBV19
CASSSVRERGYNEQFF TRBJ2-1 16 TRBV7-8
CATDKGQSNQPQHF TRBJ1-5 14 TRBV10-3
CASSLGTSGTFNGELFF TRBJ2-2 17 TRBV7-9
CATSVAGVYEQYF TRBJ2-7 13 TRBV10-3
CASSQDSPLAGVDNEQFF TRBJ2-1 18 TRBV14
CATTQLAGNTGELFF TRBJ2-2 15 TRBV15
CASSFLPTGGKETQYF TRBJ2-5 16 TRBV7-9
CSVDRNYGYTF TRBJ1-2 11 TRBV29-1
CASSRLESRVETQYF TRBJ2-5 15 TRBV2
CASSLADRVGQETQYF TRBJ2-5 16 TRBV5-1
CASSLAGPEDTQYF TRBJ2-3 14 TRBV7-2